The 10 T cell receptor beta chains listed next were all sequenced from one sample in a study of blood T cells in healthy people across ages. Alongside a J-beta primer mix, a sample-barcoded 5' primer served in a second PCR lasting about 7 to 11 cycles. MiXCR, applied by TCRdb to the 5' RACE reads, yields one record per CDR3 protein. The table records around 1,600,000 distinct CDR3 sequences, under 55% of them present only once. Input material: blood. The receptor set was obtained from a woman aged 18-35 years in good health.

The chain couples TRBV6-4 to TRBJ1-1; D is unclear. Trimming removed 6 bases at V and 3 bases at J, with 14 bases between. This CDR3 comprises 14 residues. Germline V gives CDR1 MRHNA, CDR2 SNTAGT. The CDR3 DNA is TGTGCCAGCAGACCAGTCCACAGCTACACTGAAGCTTTCTTT. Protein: CASRPVHSYTEAFF.

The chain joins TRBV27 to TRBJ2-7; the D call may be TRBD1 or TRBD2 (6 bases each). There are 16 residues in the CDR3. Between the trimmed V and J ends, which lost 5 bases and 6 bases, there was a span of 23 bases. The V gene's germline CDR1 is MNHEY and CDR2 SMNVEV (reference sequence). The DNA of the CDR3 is TGTGCCAGCAGTCCTACCTTCTGGCGAGGGGGGAGCGAGCAGTACTTC. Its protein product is CASSPTFWRGGSEQYF.

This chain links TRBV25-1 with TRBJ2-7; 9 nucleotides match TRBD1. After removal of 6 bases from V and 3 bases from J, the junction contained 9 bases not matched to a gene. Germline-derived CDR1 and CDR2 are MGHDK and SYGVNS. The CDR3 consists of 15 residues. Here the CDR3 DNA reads TGTGCCAGCAGCGATGGGACAGGGAATCGCTACGAGCAGTACTTC. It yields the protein CASSDGTGNRYEQYF.

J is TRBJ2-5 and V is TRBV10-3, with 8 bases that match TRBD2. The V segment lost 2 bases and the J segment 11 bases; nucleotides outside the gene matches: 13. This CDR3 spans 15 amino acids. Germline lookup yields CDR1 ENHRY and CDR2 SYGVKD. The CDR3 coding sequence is TGTGCCATCAGTGAGAGCCAAGGACTAGCCGGGGAGCAGTACTTC. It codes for CAISESQGLAGEQYF.

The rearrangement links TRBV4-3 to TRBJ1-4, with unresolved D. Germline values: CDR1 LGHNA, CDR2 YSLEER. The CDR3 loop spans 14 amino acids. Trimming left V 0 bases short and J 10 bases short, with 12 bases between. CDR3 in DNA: TGCGCCAGCAGCCAAGATCTTAACGCTCCAAAACTGTTTTTT. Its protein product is CASSQDLNAPKLFF.

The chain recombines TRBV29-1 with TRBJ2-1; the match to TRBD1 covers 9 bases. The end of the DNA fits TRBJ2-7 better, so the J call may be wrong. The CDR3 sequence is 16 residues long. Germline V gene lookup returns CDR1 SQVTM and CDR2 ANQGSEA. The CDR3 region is CSVDFRDRVLYNEQYF. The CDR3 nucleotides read TGCAGCGTGGACTTCCGGGACAGGGTTCTTTACAATGAGCAGTACTTC.

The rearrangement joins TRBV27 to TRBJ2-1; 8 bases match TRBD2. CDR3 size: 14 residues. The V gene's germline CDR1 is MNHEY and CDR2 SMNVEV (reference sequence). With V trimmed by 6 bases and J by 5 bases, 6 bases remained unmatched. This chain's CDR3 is CASSTGTRNNEQFF. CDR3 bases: TGTGCCAGCAGCACCGGGACTAGGAACAATGAGCAGTTCTTC.

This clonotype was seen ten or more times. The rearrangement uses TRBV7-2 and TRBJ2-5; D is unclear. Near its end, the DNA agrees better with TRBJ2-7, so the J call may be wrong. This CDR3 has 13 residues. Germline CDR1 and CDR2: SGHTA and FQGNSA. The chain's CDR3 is CASSPDGFYEQYF. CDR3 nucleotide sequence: TGTGCCAGCAGCCCAGACGGGTTTTACGAGCAGTACTTC.

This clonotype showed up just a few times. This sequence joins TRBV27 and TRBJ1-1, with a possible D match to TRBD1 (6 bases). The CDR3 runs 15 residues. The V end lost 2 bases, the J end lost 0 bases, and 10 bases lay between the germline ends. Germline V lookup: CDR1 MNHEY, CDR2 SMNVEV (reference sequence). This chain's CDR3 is CASSLGTRMNTEAFF. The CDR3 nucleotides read TGTGCCAGCAGTTTAGGGACACGGATGAACACTGAAGCTTTCTTT.

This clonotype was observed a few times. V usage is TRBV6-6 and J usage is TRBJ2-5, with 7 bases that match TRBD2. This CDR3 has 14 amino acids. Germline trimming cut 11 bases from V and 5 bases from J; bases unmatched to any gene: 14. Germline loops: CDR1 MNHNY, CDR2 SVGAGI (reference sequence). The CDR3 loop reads CALAREAVGETQYF. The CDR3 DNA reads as TGTGCCCTGGCCCGGGAGGCGGTTGGCGAGACCCAGTACTTC.